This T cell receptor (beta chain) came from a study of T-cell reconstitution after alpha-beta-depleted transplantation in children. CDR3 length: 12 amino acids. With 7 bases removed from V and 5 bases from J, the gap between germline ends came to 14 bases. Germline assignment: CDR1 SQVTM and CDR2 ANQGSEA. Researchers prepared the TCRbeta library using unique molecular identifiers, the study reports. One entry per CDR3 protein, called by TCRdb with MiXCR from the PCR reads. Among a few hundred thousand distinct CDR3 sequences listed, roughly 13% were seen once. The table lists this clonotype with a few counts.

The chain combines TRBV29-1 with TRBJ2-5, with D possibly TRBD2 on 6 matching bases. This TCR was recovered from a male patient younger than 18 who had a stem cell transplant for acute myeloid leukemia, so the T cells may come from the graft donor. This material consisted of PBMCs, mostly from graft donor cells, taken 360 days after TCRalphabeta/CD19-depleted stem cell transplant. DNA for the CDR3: TGCAGCGGCGCGGGGCTGGGGGAGACCCAGTACTTC. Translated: CSGAGLGETQYF.